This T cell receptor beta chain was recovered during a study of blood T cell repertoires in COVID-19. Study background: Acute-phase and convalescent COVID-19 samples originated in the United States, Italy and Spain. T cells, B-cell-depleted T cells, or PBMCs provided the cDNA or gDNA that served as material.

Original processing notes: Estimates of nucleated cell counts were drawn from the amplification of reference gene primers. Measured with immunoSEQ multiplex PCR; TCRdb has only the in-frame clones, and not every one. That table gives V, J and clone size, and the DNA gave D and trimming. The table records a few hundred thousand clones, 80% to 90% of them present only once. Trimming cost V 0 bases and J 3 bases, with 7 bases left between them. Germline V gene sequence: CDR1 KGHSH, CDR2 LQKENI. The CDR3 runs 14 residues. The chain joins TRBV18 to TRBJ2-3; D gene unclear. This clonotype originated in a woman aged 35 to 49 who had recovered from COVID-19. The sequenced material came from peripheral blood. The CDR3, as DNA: TGTGCCAGCTCACCACCCGCGTGGACAGATACGCAGTATTTT. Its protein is CASSPPAWTDTQYF. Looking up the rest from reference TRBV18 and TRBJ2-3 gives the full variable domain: NAGVMQNPRHLVRRRGQEARLRCSPMKGHSHVYWYRQLPEEGLKFMVYLQKENIIDESGMPKERFSAEFPKEGPSILRIQQVVRGDSAAYFCASSPPAWTDTQYFGPGTRLTVL.